This T cell receptor (beta chain) stems from a study of CD8 T cells in Susac syndrome. Random hexamers served to reverse transcribe roughly 0.5 to 1 ug RNA. Amplification of TCR beta CDR3 across 54 Vbeta and 13 Jbeta was performed with immunoSEQ multiplex PCR. TCRdb reprocessed the immunoSEQ multiplex PCR reads with MiXCR, giving one entry per CDR3 protein. The sample contains approximately 220,000 distinct CDR3 sequences, 80% to 95% of which appear only once. High-throughput TCR beta sequencing covered peripheral CD8+ and CD4+ T cells. Those who served as multiple sclerosis controls were treatment-naive patients with stable or active relapsing-remitting disease. Trimming pared 0 bases from V and 2 bases from J, leaving 5 bases between. Germline V gene sequence: CDR1 MRHNA, CDR2 SNTAGT. This CDR3 has 14 residues.

The gene calls are TRBV6-4 and TRBJ1-3; D not certain. Sequencing used CD8+ T cells from PBMCs. This TCR came from a human donor with multiple sclerosis. The CDR3 loop reads CASSDSGTGNTIYF. In nucleotides, the CDR3 is TGTGCCAGCAGTGACTCTGGGACTGGAAACACCATATATTTT.